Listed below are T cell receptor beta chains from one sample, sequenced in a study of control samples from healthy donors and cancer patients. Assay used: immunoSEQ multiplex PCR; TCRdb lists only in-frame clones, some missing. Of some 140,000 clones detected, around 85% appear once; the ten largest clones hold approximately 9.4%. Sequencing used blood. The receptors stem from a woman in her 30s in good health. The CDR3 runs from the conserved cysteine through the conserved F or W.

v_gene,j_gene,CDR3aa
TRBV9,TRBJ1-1,CASSISVADTEAFF
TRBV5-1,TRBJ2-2,CASRPWVNTGELFF
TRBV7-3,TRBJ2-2,CASSQSNTGELFF
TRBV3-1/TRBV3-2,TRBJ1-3,CASNGDSGNTIYF
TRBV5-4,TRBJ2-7,CASSSQYRNPHEQYF
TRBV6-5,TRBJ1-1,CASSSGGTEAFF
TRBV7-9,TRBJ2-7,CASSLVGDHKGVYEQYF
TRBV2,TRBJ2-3,CASKGQHGDTQYF
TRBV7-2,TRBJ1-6,CASSLVLGRRNSPLHF
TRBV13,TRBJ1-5,CASTTGEGQPQHF
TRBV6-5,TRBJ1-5,CASSAGFLPQHF
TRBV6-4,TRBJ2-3,CASSQLAGEYAQYF
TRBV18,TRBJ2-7,CASSSYDTAPTYEQYF
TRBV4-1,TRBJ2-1,CASSQGDSRLTNEQFF
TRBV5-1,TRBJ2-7,CASSLTAAYEQYF
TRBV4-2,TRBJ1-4,CASSQGASEAANEKLFF
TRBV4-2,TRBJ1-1,CASSQEGSRTEAFF
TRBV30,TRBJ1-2,CAWSVKQGGGYTF
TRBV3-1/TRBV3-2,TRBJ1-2,CASSQFGGQTYGYTF
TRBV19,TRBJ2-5,CASAAGTRETQYF
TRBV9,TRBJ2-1,CASSVERGSTYNEQFF